The source of this T cell receptor beta chain is a study of blood T cell repertoires in COVID-19. This CDR3 is built from 12 residues. Profiled with immunoSEQ multiplex PCR; TCRdb holds only in-frame clones, not every one. The profile shows over 130,000 clones, over 80% of them singletons. This clonotype originated in a man in his thirties or forties with COVID-19, enrolled during active disease. The sample comprised peripheral blood. The chain couples TRBV21-1 to TRBJ2-7; the tabulated D call, TRBD2, remains unverified against the DNA. TRBV21-1 is described as a pseudogene. The CDR3 protein is CASSNYSYEQYF. The DNA for the CDR3 is TGTGCCAGCAGCAACTACTCCTACGAGCAGTACTTC.